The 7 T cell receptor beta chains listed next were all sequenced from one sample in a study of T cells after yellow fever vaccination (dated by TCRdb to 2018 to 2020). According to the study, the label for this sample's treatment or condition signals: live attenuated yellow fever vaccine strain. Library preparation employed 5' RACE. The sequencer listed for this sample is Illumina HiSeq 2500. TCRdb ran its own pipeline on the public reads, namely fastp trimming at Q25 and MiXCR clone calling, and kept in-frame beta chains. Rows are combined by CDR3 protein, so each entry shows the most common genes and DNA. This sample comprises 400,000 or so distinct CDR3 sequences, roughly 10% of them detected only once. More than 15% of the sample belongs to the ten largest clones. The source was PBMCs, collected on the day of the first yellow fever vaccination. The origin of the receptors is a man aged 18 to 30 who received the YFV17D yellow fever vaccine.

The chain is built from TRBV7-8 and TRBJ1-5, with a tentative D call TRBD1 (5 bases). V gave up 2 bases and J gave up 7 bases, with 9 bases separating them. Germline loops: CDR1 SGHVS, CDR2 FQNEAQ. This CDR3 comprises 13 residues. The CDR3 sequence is CASSLPGFQPQHF. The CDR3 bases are TGTGCCAGCAGCTTACCAGGGTTCCAGCCCCAGCATTTT.

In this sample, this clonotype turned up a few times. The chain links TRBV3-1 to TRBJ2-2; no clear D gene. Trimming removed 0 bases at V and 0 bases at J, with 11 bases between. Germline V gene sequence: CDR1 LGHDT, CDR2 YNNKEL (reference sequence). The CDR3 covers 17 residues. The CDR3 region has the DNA TGTGCCAGCAGCCAAGATTGGCAGATCGCGAACACCGGGGAGCTGTTTTTT. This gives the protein CASSQDWQIANTGELFF.

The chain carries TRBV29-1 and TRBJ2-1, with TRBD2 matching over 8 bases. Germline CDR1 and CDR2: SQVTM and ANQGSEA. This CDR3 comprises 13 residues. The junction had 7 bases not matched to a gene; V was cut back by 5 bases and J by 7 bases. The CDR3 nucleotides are TGCAGCGTTAAGGCGGGGGGAATGAATGAGCAGTTCTTC. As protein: CSVKAGGMNEQFF.

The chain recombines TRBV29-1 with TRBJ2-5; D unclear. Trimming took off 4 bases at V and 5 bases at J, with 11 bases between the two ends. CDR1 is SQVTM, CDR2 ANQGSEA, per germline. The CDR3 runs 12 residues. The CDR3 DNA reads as TGCAGCGTTGGGGGAAGTGGCGAGACCCAGTACTTC. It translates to CSVGGSGETQYF.

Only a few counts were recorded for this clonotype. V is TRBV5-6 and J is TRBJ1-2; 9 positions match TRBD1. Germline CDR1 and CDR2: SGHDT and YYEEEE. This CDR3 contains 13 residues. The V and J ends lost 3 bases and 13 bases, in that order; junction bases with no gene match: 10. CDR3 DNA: TGTGCCAGCAGCTCCAAACTACAGGGGGCTGGCACCTTC. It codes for CASSSKLQGAGTF.

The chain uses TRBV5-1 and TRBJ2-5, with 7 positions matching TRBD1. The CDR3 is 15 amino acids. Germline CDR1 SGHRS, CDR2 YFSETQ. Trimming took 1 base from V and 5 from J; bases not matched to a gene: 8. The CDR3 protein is CASSLLGGALETQYF. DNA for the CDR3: TGCGCCAGCAGCTTGCTAGGGGGCGCGTTGGAGACCCAGTACTTC.

The CDR3 loop reads CASSPQGGPGGYTF. CDR3 DNA sequence: TGTGCCAGCTCACCACAGGGGGGCCCCGGCGGCTACACCTTC. V gene TRBV18 combines with J gene TRBJ1-2, with a weak D call TRBD1 (6 bases). The germline V and J ends were trimmed by 1 base and 8 bases, with 14 bases remaining between them. Germline lookup yields CDR1 KGHSH and CDR2 LQKENI. The CDR3 is 14 residues long.